The rows below give T cell receptor beta chains drawn from one sample of a study of cytomegalovirus exposure and HLA in healthy donors. The method was immunoSEQ multiplex PCR; TCRdb's version includes in-frame clones alone and lacks a portion of them. The sample shows roughly 150,000 clones, around 92% of them seen only once. Sequenced: PBMCs. The origin of the receptors is a man between 18 and 29 years old in good health and CMV-seropositive. Both conserved end residues are part of each CDR3. The order of the fields is J gene, clone size, V gene, D gene, CDR3 DNA, CDR3 protein. A D gene is named only where the DNA matches it firmly. Only some rows state a clone size, as once, few, many or a class for expanded clones.

>TRBJ2-7|-|TRBV7-8|TRBD1
TGTGCCAGCAGCTTTCAAGAGAGGGGGCACTACGAGCAGTACTTC
CASSFQERGHYEQYF
>TRBJ2-1|-|TRBV6-5|-
TGTGCCAGCACCAACCAGGGGTCCTACAATGAGCAGTTCTTC
CASTNQGSYNEQFF
>TRBJ2-4|-|TRBV18|TRBD2
TGTGCCAGCTCACCCACCCCCTGGGGGGGGGAAAACATTCAGTACTTC
CASSPTPWGGENIQYF
>TRBJ2-7|-|TRBV7-9|-
TGTGCCAGCAGCACGAACAGGGTTCCCTCCTACGAGCAGTACTTC
CASSTNRVPSYEQYF
>TRBJ2-1|-|TRBV19|TRBD2
TGTGCCAGTAGTAGCGGGAGCTTCCCCTACAATGAGCAGTTCTTC
CASSSGSFPYNEQFF
>TRBJ2-1|-|TRBV5-1|-
TGCGCCAGCAGCTTGGGCCAGGGAAGGGATGAGCAGTTCTTC
CASSLGQGRDEQFF
>TRBJ2-1|-|TRBV9|-
TGTGCCAGCAGCGATACGCCCAGCTCTAGCTCCTACAATGAGCAGTTCTTC
CASSDTPSSSSYNEQFF
>TRBJ2-6|-|TRBV27|-
TGTGCCAGCAGTTTATTCGGTTCCCAGGCCAACGTCCTGACTTTC
CASSLFGSQANVLTF
>TRBJ1-1|once|TRBV27|TRBD1
TGTGCCAGCAGTAGTCGACAGGGAATCGACACTGAAGCTTTCTTT
CASSSRQGIDTEAFF
>TRBJ2-3|-|TRBV7-2|TRBD2
TGTGCCAGCAGCGTAACTAGCGTCCCCACAGATACGCAGTATTTT
CASSVTSVPTDTQYF
>TRBJ1-5|-|TRBV11-2|-
TGTGCCAGCAGCTTATCGGCTTCGGGACCCCAGCATTTT
CASSLSASGPQHF
>TRBJ2-3|-|TRBV5-1|-
TGCGCCAGCAAGTACCAGGGAGGAGATACGCAGTATTTT
CASKYQGGDTQYF
>TRBJ2-5|-|TRBV6-1|TRBD2
TGTGCCAGCAGTAGCGGGAGGGACCAAGAGACCCAGTACTTC
CASSSGRDQETQYF
>TRBJ2-1|-|TRBV7-2|-
TGTGCCAGCAGCCCCGCGGGACTCCACAATGAGCAGTTCTTC
CASSPAGLHNEQFF
>TRBJ2-2|-|TRBV27|TRBD1
TGTGCCAGCAGTTTAAACAGGGGTAGGGGCACCGGGGAGCTGTTTTTT
CASSLNRGRGTGELFF
>TRBJ2-7|-|TRBV6-5|TRBD2
TGTGCCAGCAGTCTTAGCGGGAGGGGCGAGCAGTACTTC
CASSLSGRGEQYF
>TRBJ1-5|-|TRBV5-7|TRBD1
TGTGCCAGCAGCTTTTTTTATGGACAGGTCAATCAGCCCCAGCATTTT
CASSFFYGQVNQPQHF
>TRBJ2-7|-|TRBV7-6|-
TGTGCCAGCAGCTTAGCGCTTACTAGTCGCGAGCAGTACTTC
CASSLALTSREQYF
>TRBJ1-1|-|TRBV7-9|-
TGTGCCAGCAGCCAAGGGGGGGTCACTGAAGCTTTCTTT
CASSQGGVTEAFF
>TRBJ2-7|once|TRBV10-1|TRBD2
TGCGCCAGCAGCGCCACTCTAGCGGGGAGGGCCTACGAGCAGTACTTC
CASSATLAGRAYEQYF
>TRBJ2-5|-|TRBV7-3|-
TGTGCCAGCAGCCTAACAGCCCCAGGGGCCCAGTACTTC
CASSLTAPGAQYF
>TRBJ2-7|-|TRBV4-1|TRBD2
TGCGCCAGCAGCCAAGATCACAGCGGGAGCGAGCAGTACTTC
CASSQDHSGSEQYF